This entry lists 27 T cell receptor beta chains sequenced from one sample in a study of T cell changes during pregnancy in multiple sclerosis. This table comes from immunoSEQ multiplex PCR, and its TCRdb copy is limited to in-frame clones, with some not included. The data hold roughly 42,000 clones, with approximately 91% observed a single time. This specimen consisted of CD8+ T cells from peripheral blood mononuclear cells, obtained in the third trimester of pregnancy. These receptor sequences come from a female donor with multiple sclerosis, enrolled in a pregnancy study.

V usage is TRBV30 and J usage is TRBJ1-5; weak D call: TRBD1 (6 bases). CDR1 GTSNPN and CDR2 SVGIG come from the germline V gene (reference sequence). CDR3 size: 15 residues. Deletions cut 7 bases from V and 5 bases from J, with 21 bases between. CDR3 amino acids: CALMGTEGGDQPQHF. In DNA, the CDR3 is TGTGCCTTAATGGGGACGGAGGGGGGGGATCAGCCCCAGCATTTT.

This sequence joins TRBV27 and TRBJ2-6; TRBD1 agrees at 7 bases. CDR3 length equals 16 residues. V trimming: 6 bases; J trimming: 0 bases; junction bases outside the gene matches: 5. Germline CDR1 MNHEY, CDR2 SMNVEV (reference sequence). The CDR3 DNA reads TGTGCCAGCAGCCGACAGGGCAACTCTGGGGCCAACGTCCTGACTTTC. Amino acids: CASSRQGNSGANVLTF.

The genes are TRBV19 and TRBJ2-1; D might be TRBD1 (5 bases). The CDR3 has 15 residues. Trimming removed 5 bases from V and 0 bases from J, with 11 bases in between. CDR1 is LNHDA and CDR2 is SQIVND in the germline V gene (reference sequence). This CDR3 reads CASSSGFLSYNEQFF. The CDR3 DNA reads as TGTGCCAGTAGTTCAGGGTTCCTCTCCTACAATGAGCAGTTCTTC. The entire variable domain, with the rest obtained from reference TRBV19 and TRBJ2-1, is as follows: DGGITQSPKYLFRKEGQNVTLSCEQNLNHDAMYWYRQDPGQGLRLIYYSQIVNDFQKGDIAEGYSVSREKKESFPLTVTSAQKNPTAFYLCASSSGFLSYNEQFFGPGTRLTVL.

The chain joins TRBV27 to TRBJ2-7, with 7 bases matching TRBD1. CDR1 is MNHEY, CDR2 SMNVEV, per germline (reference sequence). This CDR3 region has 14 residues. V lost 0 bases, J lost 2 bases, and 1 base stayed unmatched. CDR3 protein: CASSLSTGAYEQYF. CDR3 bases: TGTGCCAGCAGTTTATCAACAGGGGCCTACGAGCAGTACTTC.

V usage is TRBV2 and J usage is TRBJ2-2; a weak D match, TRBD2 (5 bases). V lost 5 bases and J lost 4, with 20 bases in between. The V gene's germline CDR1 is SNHLY and CDR2 FYNNEI. The CDR3 is made up of 17 amino acids. CDR3 DNA: TGTGCCAGCAGTCGGGTTAATTGGATGGCGGGCACCGGGGAGCTGTTTTTT. This encodes CASSRVNWMAGTGELFF.

This chain joins TRBV28 and TRBJ1-1; 7 nucleotides line up with TRBD1. CDR1 MDHEN and CDR2 SYDVKM come from the germline V gene. The CDR3 is made up of 15 amino acids. J gave up 0 bases and V 5 bases, and 6 bases lay outside the gene matches. In DNA form, the CDR3 reads TGTGCCAGCAGTCCCCTACAGGGGTTGAACACTGAAGCTTTCTTT. This sequence encodes CASSPLQGLNTEAFF. The variable domain in full, with the rest retrieved from reference TRBV28 and TRBJ1-1, is DVKVTQSSRYLVKRTGEKVFLECVQDMDHENMFWYRQDPGLGLRLIYFSYDVKMKEKGDIPEGYSVSREKKERFSLILESASTNQTSMYLCASSPLQGLNTEAFFGQGTRLTVV.

The gene calls are TRBV15 and TRBJ1-1; no clear D gene. Germline V CDR1 and CDR2: LNHNV, YYDKDF (reference sequence). The CDR3 loop spans 13 amino acids. The V and J ends lost 11 bases and 0 bases respectively, with 13 bases between them. CDR3 coding DNA: TGTGCCGCTGGAGAGGCCATGAACACTGAAGCTTTCTTT. This codes for CAAGEAMNTEAFF.

The chain uses TRBV4-3 and TRBJ1-1; D remains unclear. CDR1 is LGHNA and CDR2 is YSLEER in the germline V gene. The length of the CDR3 is 14 residues. Trimming left V 1 base short and J 3 bases short, with 9 bases between. The CDR3 sequence is CASSQVAEDTEAFF. The CDR3 DNA reads TGCGCCAGCAGCCAAGTAGCGGAGGACACTGAAGCTTTCTTT.

This chain links TRBV18 with TRBJ2-2; 7 positions agree with TRBD1. The CDR3 loop spans 16 amino acids. CDR1 is KGHSH and CDR2 is LQKENI in the germline V gene. Germline trimming cut 2 bases from V and 6 bases from J; bases unmatched to any gene: 9. CDR3 loop: CASSPINRGTSGELFF. CDR3 nucleotides: TGTGCCAGCTCACCAATAAACAGGGGAACGTCCGGGGAGCTGTTTTTT. Based on the CDR3 plus reference TRBV18 and TRBJ2-2, the full variable domain is NAGVMQNPRHLVRRRGQEARLRCSPMKGHSHVYWYRQLPEEGLKFMVYLQKENIIDESGMPKERFSAEFPKEGPSILRIQQVVRGDSAAYFCASSPINRGTSGELFFGEGSRLTVL.

The chain is built from TRBV4-1 and TRBJ1-1; the match to TRBD1 covers 7 bases. The junction had 16 bases not matched to a gene; V was cut back by 4 bases and J by 8 bases. CDR1 is MGHRA, CDR2 YSYEKL, per germline. The CDR3 runs to 16 residues. CDR3 in DNA: TGCGCCAGCAGCCCTCGACAGGGACAACCACTGCTAGAAGCTTTCTTT. It encodes CASSPRQGQPLLEAFF.

The chain combines TRBV29-1 with TRBJ2-7; possibly TRBD2 for D (6 bases). Germline V CDR1 and CDR2: SQVTM, ANQGSEA. The germline V and J ends were trimmed by 4 bases and 3 bases, with 10 bases remaining between them. This CDR3 has 12 residues. The CDR3 loop reads CSVGRGDYEQYF. DNA of the CDR3: TGCAGCGTTGGGCGCGGGGACTACGAGCAGTACTTC.

V and J are TRBV4-2 and TRBJ2-2, with 13 bases aligning to TRBD2. Germline V gene lookup returns CDR1 LGHNA and CDR2 YNFKEQ. CDR3 length: 18 residues. V dropped 0 bases and J dropped 5; count of bases not matched to a gene: 6. CDR3 in DNA: TGTGCCAGCAGCCAAGAAGAGGGACTAGCGGGACGGACCGGGGAGCTGTTTTTT. Encoded protein: CASSQEEGLAGRTGELFF.

The chain carries TRBV6-5 and TRBJ1-4, with D uncertain. The ends were cut back, 0 bases at V and 12 bases at J, with 14 bases in the middle. The CDR3 is 14 residues long. Germline CDR1 MNHEY, CDR2 SVGAGI. CDR3 in DNA: TGTGCCAGCAGTTACTCGTCCCCGGGGTTAGAACTGTTTTTT. This codes for CASSYSSPGLELFF.

This chain connects TRBV2 to TRBJ2-7, with TRBD2 matching over 15 bases. The CDR3 is 16 residues long. CDR1 and CDR2 (germline): SNHLY, FYNNEI. J lost 4 bases, V lost 6 bases, and 7 bases had no gene match. In DNA form, the CDR3 reads TGTGCCAGCAGAGGACTAGCGGGAGGGCCGGGGTACGAGCAGTACTTC. Amino acids: CASRGLAGGPGYEQYF.

J is TRBJ2-1 and V is TRBV7-9; a weak D match, TRBD1 (6 bases). CDR1 is SEHNR and CDR2 is FQNEAQ in the germline V gene (reference sequence). The CDR3 length is 16 residues. Between the trimmed V and J ends, which lost 3 bases and 4 bases, there was a span of 16 bases. CDR3 region: CASSFQGRGVYNEQFF. The CDR3 nucleotides are TGTGCCAGCAGCTTTCAGGGGCGTGGGGTTTACAATGAGCAGTTCTTC.

The chain combines TRBV5-1 with TRBJ2-1, with 7 bases identical to TRBD2. V lost 3 bases and J lost 0; bases outside the gene matches: 6. Germline values: CDR1 SGHRS, CDR2 YFSETQ. This CDR3 spans 16 amino acids. CDR3 nucleotide sequence: TGCGCCAGCAGCTCTAGCGGCCTCAGCTCCTACAATGAGCAGTTCTTC. Encoded protein: CASSSSGLSSYNEQFF.

V and J are TRBV27 and TRBJ2-7; TRBD2 aligns across 7 bases. Germline lookup yields CDR1 MNHEY and CDR2 SMNVEV (reference sequence). The CDR3 runs to 15 residues. V dropped 5 bases and J dropped 2; count of bases not matched to a gene: 9. The CDR3 sequence: CASSPSGDGTYEQYF. CDR3 DNA sequence: TGTGCCAGCAGTCCGAGCGGGGACGGTACCTACGAGCAGTACTTC.

This clone was counted once. The chain couples TRBV4-3 to TRBJ2-1; 10 nucleotides match TRBD2. J gave up 4 bases and V 1 base, and 7 bases lay outside the gene matches. The CDR3 is made up of 17 amino acids. Germline values: CDR1 LGHNA, CDR2 YSLEER. CDR3 sequence: CASSQGSGGISYNEQFF. Here the CDR3 DNA reads TGCGCCAGCAGCCAAGGTAGCGGGGGGATTTCATACAATGAGCAGTTCTTC.

The count of this clone is one. The chain has TRBV2 and TRBJ2-3, with TRBD2 as a possible D gene (5 bases). V lost 2 bases to trimming and J lost 0 bases, with 9 bases between them. CDR1 and CDR2 from the germline V gene are SNHLY and FYNNEI. This CDR3 has 15 residues. CDR3 amino acids: CASSEFRGSTDTQYF. DNA for the CDR3: TGTGCCAGCAGTGAATTCCGGGGAAGCACAGATACGCAGTATTTT.

The genes are TRBV11-2 and TRBJ1-1; the match to TRBD1 covers 7 bases. The trim removed 5 bases at V and 4 bases at J, leaving 10 bases unmatched. CDR3 length: 15 residues. Germline V CDR1 and CDR2: SGHAT, FQNNGV. The CDR3 bases are TGTGCCAGCAGCGGCTTTCAGGGGGGAAGCACTGAAGCTTTCTTT. It is translated as CASSGFQGGSTEAFF.

This sequence joins TRBV7-9 and TRBJ2-1; maybe TRBD1 (5 bases). Germline assignment: CDR1 SEHNR and CDR2 FQNEAQ (reference sequence). The CDR3 loop spans 12 amino acids. Trimming took 4 bases from V and 5 from J, leaving 6 bases between them. This chain's CDR3 is CASSSGNNEQFF. Written as DNA, the CDR3 is TGTGCCAGCAGCTCAGGGAACAATGAGCAGTTCTTC.

CDR3 protein: CASSSRTGGNTGELFF. Written as DNA, the CDR3 is TGTGCCAGCAGCTCCCGGACAGGGGGCAACACCGGGGAGCTGTTTTTT. The chain carries TRBV7-9 and TRBJ2-2, with TRBD1 matching 11 bases. Germline V lookup: CDR1 SEHNR, CDR2 FQNEAQ (reference sequence). The J segment lost 2 bases and the V segment lost 4 bases, leaving 3 bases of the junction unmatched. The CDR3 runs to 16 residues.

The chain joins TRBV15 to TRBJ1-1; D is uncertain. This CDR3 comprises 14 residues. CDR1 and CDR2 from the germline V gene are LNHNV and YYDKDF (reference sequence). V dropped 5 bases and J dropped 0 bases, with 10 bases sitting between them. The CDR3 DNA reads TGTGCCACCAGCGAGCGGGCCATGAACACTGAAGCTTTCTTT. It translates to CATSERAMNTEAFF.

The chain combines TRBV27 with TRBJ2-5; 9 bases are shared with TRBD1. CDR1 and CDR2 from the germline V gene are MNHEY and SMNVEV (reference sequence). J gave up 5 bases and V 5 bases, and 12 bases lay outside the gene matches. CDR3 size: 16 residues. The CDR3 DNA follows: TGTGCCAGCAGTAAGACCGGGACAGGGATTACGGAGACCCAGTACTTC. It translates to CASSKTGTGITETQYF.

V gene TRBV11-2 combines with J gene TRBJ2-7; weak D call: TRBD2 (5 bases). V lost 5 bases and J 5 bases, leaving 16 bases between the germline ends. Germline CDR1 is SGHAT and CDR2 is FQNNGV. The CDR3 length is 14 residues. This CDR3 reads CASSPFGERDEQYF. The DNA of the CDR3 is TGTGCCAGCAGCCCCTTTGGGGAGAGGGACGAGCAGTACTTC.

The chain has TRBV9 and TRBJ2-7; 11 bases agree with TRBD2. The CDR3 runs to 14 residues. V lost 2 bases and J lost 2; bases outside the gene matches: 0. Germline V gives CDR1 SGDLS, CDR2 YYNGEE. CDR3 sequence: CASSVGLAAYEQYF. The CDR3 DNA follows: TGTGCCAGCAGCGTGGGACTAGCGGCCTACGAGCAGTACTTC.

This clone appeared a single time. This chain links TRBV13 with TRBJ2-7; 7 bases agree with TRBD1. The CDR3 runs to 12 residues. Germline-derived CDR1 and CDR2 are PRHDT and FYEKMQ (reference sequence). J lost 4 bases, V lost 5 bases, and 2 bases had no gene match. In DNA, the CDR3 is TGTGCCAGCAGCCAGGGGGTTTACGAGCAGTACTTC. Its translation is CASSQGVYEQYF.